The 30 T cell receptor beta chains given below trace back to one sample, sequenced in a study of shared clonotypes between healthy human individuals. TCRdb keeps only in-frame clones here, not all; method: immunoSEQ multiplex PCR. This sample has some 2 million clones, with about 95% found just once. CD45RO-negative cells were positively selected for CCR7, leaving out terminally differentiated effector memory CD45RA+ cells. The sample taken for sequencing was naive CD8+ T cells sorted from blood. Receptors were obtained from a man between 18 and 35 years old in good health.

The DNA for the CDR3 is TGTGCCAGCAGACAAATTAATTGGGACACCGGGGAGCTGTTTTTT. Translated: CASRQINWDTGELFF. This sequence joins TRBV7-2 and TRBJ2-2; D is uncertain. V was pared by 6 bases and J by 3 bases, with 14 bases between. The length of the CDR3 is 15 residues. Looked up from germline, CDR1 is SGHTA and CDR2 is FQGNSA.

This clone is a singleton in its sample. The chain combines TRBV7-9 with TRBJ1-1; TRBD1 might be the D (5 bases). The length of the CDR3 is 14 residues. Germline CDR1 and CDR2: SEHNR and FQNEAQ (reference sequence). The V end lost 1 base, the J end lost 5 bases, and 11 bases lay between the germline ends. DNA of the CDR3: TGTGCCAGCAGCTTAGGGGGCAGTTCGACTGAAGCTTTCTTT. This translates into CASSLGGSSTEAFF.

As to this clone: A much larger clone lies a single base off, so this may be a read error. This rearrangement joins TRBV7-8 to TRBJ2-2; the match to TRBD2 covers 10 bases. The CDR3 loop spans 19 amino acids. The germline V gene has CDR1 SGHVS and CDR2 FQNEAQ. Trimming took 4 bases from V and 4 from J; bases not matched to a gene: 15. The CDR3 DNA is TGTGCCAGCAGCTCCCCTCGGGCTAGCGGGAGTCCGGGCACCGGGGAGCTGTTTTTT. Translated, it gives CASSSPRASGSPGTGELFF.

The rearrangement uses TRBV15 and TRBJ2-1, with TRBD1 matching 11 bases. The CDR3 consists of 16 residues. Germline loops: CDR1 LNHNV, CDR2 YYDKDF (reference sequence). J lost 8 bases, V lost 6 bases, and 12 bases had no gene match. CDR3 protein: CATRPRTGGAIDEQFF. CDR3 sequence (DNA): TGTGCCACCAGGCCACGGACAGGGGGCGCGATAGATGAGCAGTTCTTC.

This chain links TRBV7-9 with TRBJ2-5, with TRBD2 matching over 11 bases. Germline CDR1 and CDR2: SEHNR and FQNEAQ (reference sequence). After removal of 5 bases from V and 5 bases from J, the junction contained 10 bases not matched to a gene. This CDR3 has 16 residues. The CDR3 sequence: CASSDRLAGLSETQYF. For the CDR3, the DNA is TGTGCCAGCAGCGACCGACTAGCGGGGTTGAGTGAGACCCAGTACTTC.

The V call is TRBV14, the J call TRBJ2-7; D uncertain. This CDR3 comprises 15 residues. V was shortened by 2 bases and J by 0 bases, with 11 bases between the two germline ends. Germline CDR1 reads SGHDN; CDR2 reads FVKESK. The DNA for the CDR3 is TGTGCCAGCAGCCAATTCAACCTCGACTCCTACGAGCAGTACTTC. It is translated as CASSQFNLDSYEQYF.

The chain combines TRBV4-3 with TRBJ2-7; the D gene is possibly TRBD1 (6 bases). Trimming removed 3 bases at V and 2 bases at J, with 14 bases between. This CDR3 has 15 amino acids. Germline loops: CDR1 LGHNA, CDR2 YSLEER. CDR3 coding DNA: TGCGCCAGCAGCCAGGGCTACGGGACAACCTACGAGCAGTACTTC. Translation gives CASSQGYGTTYEQYF.

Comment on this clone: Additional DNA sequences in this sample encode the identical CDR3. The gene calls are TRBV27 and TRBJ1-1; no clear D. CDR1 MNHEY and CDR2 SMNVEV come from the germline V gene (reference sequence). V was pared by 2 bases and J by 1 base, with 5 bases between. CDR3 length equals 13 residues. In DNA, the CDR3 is TGTGCCAGCAGTTTAGGCCGGAACACTGAAGCTTTCTTT. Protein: CASSLGRNTEAFF.

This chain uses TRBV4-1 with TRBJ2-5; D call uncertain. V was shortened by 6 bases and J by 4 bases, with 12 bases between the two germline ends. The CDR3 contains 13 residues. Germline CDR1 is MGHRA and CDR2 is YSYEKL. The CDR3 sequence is CASSGRLGETQYF. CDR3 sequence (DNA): TGCGCCAGCAGTGGGCGCCTGGGAGAGACCCAGTACTTC.

CDR3 protein: CASSLSRDWEQYF. In DNA form, the CDR3 reads TGTGCCAGCAGTTTGTCGCGGGACTGGGAGCAGTACTTC. The V call is TRBV27, the J call TRBJ2-7, with D possibly TRBD2 on 6 matching bases. Per the germline V gene, CDR1 is MNHEY and CDR2 is SMNVEV (reference sequence). The ends were cut back, 3 bases at V and 7 bases at J, with 13 bases in the middle. CDR3 size: 13 residues.

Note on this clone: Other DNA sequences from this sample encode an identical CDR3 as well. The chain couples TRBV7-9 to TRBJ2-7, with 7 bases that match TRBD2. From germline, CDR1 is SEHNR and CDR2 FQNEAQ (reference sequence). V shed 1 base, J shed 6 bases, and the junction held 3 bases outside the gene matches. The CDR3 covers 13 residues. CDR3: CASSLGPSGEQYF. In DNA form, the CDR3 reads TGTGCCAGCAGCTTAGGTCCTAGCGGCGAGCAGTACTTC.

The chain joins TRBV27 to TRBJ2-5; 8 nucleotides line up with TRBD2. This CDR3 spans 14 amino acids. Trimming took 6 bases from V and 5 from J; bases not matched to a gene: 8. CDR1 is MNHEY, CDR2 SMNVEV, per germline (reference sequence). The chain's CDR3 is CASSQGTRGETQYF. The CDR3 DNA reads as TGTGCCAGCAGCCAAGGGACTAGGGGGGAGACCCAGTACTTC.

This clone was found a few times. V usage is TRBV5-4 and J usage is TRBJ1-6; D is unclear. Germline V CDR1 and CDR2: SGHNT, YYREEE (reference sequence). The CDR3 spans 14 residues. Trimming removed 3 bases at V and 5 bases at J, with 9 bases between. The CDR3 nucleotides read TGTGCCAGCAGCTCTCCCATCAATAATTCACCCCTCCACTTT. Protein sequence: CASSSPINNSPLHF. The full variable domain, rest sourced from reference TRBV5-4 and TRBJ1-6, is ETGVTQSPTHLIKTRGQQVTLRCSSQSGHNTVSWYQQALGQGPQFIFQYYREEENGRGNFPPRFSGLQFPNYSSELNVNALELDDSALYLCASSSPINNSPLHFGNGTRLTVT.

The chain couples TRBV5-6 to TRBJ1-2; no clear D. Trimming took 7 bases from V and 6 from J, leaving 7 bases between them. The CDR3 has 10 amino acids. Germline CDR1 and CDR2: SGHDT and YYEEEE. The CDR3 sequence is CASSGDGYTF. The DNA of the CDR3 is TGTGCCAGCTCCGGGGATGGCTACACCTTC.

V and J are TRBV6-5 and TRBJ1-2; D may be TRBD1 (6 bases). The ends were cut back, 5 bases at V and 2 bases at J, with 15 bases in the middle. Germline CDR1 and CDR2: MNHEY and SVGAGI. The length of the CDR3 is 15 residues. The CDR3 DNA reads TGTGCCAGCAGTCCTTTCAGGGGTGAGAACTATGGCTACACCTTC. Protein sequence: CASSPFRGENYGYTF.

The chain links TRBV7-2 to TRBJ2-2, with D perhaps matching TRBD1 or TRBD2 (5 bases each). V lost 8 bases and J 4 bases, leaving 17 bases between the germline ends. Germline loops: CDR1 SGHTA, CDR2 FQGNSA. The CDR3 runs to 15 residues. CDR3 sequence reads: CASRPERGSTGELFF. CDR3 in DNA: TGTGCCAGCCGCCCTGAGAGGGGTAGCACCGGGGAGCTGTTTTTT.

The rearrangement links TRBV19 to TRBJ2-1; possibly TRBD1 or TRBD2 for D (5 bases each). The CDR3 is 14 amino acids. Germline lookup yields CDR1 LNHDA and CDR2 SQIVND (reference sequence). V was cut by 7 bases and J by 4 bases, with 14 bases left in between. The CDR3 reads CASMWGEGYNEQFF. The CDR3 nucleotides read TGTGCCAGTATGTGGGGCGAGGGGTACAATGAGCAGTTCTTC.

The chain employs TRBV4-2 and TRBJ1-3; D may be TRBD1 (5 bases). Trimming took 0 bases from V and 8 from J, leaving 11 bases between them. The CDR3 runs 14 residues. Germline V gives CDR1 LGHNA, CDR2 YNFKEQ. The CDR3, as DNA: TGTGCCAGCAGCCAAGATCTGGGAGGGGACACCATATATTTT. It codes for CASSQDLGGDTIYF.

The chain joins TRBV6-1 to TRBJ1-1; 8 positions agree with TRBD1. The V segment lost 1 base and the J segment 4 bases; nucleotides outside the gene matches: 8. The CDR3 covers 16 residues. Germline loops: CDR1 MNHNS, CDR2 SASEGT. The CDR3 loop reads CASSEVTGVWGTEAFF. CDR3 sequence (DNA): TGTGCCAGCAGTGAAGTGACAGGGGTATGGGGCACTGAAGCTTTCTTT.

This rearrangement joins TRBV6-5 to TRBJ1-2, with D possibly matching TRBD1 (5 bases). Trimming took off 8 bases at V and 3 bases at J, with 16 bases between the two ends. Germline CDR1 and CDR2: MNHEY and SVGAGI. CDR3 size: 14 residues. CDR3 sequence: CASVSSRADYGYTF. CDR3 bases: TGTGCCAGCGTCTCCTCCAGGGCAGACTATGGCTACACCTTC.

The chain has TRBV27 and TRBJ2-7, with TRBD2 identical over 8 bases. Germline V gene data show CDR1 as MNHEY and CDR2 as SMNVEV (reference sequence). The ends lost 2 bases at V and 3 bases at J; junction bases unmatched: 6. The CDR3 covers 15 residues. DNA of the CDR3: TGTGCCAGCAGTTTAGACGCGGGGGGTGTCTACGAGCAGTACTTC. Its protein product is CASSLDAGGVYEQYF.

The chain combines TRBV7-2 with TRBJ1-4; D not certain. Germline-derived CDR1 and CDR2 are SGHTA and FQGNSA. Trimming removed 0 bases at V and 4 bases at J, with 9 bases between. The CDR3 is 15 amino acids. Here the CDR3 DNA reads TGTGCCAGCAGCTTAGCACAGATTTATAATGAAAAACTGTTTTTT. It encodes CASSLAQIYNEKLFF. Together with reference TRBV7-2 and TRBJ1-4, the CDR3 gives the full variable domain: GAGVSQSPSNKVTEKGKDVELRCDPISGHTALYWYRQSLGQGLEFLIYFQGNSAPDKSGLPSDRFSAERTGGSVSTLTIQRTQQEDSAVYLCASSLAQIYNEKLFFGSGTQLSVL.

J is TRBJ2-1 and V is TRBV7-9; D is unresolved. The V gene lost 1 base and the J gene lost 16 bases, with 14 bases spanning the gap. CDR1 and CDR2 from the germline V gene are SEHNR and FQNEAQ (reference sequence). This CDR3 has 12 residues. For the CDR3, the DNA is TGTGCCAGCAGCTTAGGCTCGGAAGGGAATTTCTTC. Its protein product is CASSLGSEGNFF.

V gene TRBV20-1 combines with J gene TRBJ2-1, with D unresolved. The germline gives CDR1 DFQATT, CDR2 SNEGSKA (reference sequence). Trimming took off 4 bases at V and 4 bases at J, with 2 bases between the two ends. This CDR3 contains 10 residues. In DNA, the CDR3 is TGCAGTGCTAAATACAATGAGCAGTTCTTC. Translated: CSAKYNEQFF.

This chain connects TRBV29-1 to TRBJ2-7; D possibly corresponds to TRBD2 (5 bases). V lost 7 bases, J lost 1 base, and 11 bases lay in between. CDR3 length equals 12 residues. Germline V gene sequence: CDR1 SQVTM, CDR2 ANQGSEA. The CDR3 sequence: CSARGESYEQYF. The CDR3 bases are TGCAGCGCCCGGGGAGAGTCCTACGAGCAGTACTTC.

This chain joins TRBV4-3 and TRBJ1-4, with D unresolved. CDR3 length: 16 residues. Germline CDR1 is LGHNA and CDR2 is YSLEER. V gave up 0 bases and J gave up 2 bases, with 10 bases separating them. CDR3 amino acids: CASSQDRSGTNEKLFF. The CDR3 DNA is TGCGCCAGCAGCCAAGATCGGTCGGGGACTAATGAAAAACTGTTTTTT.

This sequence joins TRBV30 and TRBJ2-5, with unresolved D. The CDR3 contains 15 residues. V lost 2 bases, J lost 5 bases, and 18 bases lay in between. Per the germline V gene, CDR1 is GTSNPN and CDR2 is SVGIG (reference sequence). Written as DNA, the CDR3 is TGTGCCTGGAGTCAAAAATATCAAGGGCCGGAGACCCAGTACTTC. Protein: CAWSQKYQGPETQYF.

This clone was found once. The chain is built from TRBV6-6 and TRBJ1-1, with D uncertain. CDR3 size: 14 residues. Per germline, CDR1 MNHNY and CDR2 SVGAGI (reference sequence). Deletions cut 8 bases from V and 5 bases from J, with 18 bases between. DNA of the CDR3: TGTGCCAGCCGGAGGTCGGAGGGCAGGACTGAAGCTTTCTTT. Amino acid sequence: CASRRSEGRTEAFF.

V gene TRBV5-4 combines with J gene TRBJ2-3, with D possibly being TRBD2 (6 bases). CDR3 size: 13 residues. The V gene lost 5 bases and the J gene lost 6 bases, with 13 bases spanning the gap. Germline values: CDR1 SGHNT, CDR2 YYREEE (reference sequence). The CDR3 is CASRSGDHDTQYF. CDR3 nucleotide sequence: TGTGCCAGCAGATCGGGGGACCACGATACGCAGTATTTT.

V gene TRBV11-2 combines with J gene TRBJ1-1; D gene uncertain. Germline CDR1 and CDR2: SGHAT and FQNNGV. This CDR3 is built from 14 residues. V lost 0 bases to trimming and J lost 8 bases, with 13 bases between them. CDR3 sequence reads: CASSLDRADGEAFF. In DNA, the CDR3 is TGTGCCAGCAGCTTAGATCGGGCGGATGGCGAAGCTTTCTTT. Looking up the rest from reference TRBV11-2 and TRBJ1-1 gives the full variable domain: EAGVAQSPRYKIIEKRQSVAFWCNPISGHATLYWYQQILGQGPKLLIQFQNNGVVDDSQLPKDRFSAERLKGVDSTLKIQPAKLEDSAVYLCASSLDRADGEAFFGQGTRLTVV.